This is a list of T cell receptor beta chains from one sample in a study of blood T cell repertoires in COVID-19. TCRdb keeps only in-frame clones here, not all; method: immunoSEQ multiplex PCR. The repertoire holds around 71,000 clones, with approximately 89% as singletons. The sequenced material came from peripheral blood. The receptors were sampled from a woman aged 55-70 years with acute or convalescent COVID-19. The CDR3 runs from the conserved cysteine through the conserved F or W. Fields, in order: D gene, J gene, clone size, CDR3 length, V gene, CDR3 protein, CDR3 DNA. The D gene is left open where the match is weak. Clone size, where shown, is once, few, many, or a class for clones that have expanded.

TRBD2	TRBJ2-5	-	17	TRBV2	CASSEAASGRAGETQYF	TGTGCCAGCAGTGAAGCGGCTAGCGGGAGGGCAGGGGAGACCCAGTACTTC
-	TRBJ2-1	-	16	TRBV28	CASSFFGRGSYNEQFF	TGTGCCAGCAGTTTTTTTGGGCGGGGCTCCTACAATGAGCAGTTCTTC
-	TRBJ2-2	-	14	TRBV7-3	CASSSSGNTGELFF	TGTGCCAGCAGCTCCTCAGGGAACACCGGGGAGCTGTTTTTT
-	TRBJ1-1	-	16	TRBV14	CASSQGLTLVGTEAFF	TGTGCCAGCAGCCAAGGCCTGACCCTAGTGGGCACTGAAGCTTTCTTT
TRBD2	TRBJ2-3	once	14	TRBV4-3	CASRPGGASDTQYF	TGCGCCAGCCGTCCCGGGGGGGCCTCAGATACGCAGTATTTT
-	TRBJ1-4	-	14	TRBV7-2	CASSSNQGREKLFF	TGTGCCAGCAGCTCGAACCAGGGGAGAGAAAAACTGTTTTTT
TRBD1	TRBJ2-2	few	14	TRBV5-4	CASSFNRGTGELFF	TGTGCCAGCAGCTTTAACAGGGGCACCGGGGAGCTGTTTTTT
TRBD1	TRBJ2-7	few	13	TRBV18	CASSSGQDYEQYF	TGTGCCAGCTCATCAGGACAGGACTACGAGCAGTACTTC
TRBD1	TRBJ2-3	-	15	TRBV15	CATSRGQGDTDTQYF	TGTGCCACCAGCAGAGGACAGGGGGACACAGATACGCAGTATTTT
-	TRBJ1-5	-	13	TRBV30	CAWSGSVSQPQHF	TGTGCCTGGAGTGGCTCGGTTTCTCAGCCCCAGCATTTT
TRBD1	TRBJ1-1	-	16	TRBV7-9	CASSPGEWDRDPTAFF	TGTGCCAGCAGTCCCGGCGAGTGGGACAGGGACCCTACGGCTTTCTTT
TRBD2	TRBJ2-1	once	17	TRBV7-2	CASSLVPSGGKGAEQFF	TGTGCCAGCAGCTTAGTCCCTAGCGGGGGGAAGGGGGCGGAGCAGTTCTTC
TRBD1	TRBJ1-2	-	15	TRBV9	CASSVEGTVSYGYTF	TGTGCCAGCAGCGTAGAAGGGACAGTGAGCTATGGCTACACCTTC
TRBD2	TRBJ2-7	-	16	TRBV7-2	CASSQPSGGPSYEQYF	TGTGCCAGCAGCCAACCCTCGGGGGGACCTTCCTACGAGCAGTACTTC
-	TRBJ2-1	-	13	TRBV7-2	CASSLGSNREQFF	TGTGCCAGCAGCTTAGGCTCAAATCGGGAGCAGTTCTTC
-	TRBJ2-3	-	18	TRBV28	CASSSVWRGLTVADTQYF	TGTGCCAGCAGTTCCGTCTGGAGGGGGCTAACTGTTGCAGATACGCAGTATTTT
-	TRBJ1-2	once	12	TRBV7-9	CASSFPRGGYTF	TGTGCCAGCAGCTTCCCCAGAGGGGGCTACACCTTC
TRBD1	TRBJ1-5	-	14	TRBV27	CASSLQGGHQPQHF	TGTGCCAGCAGTTTGCAAGGGGGCCATCAGCCCCAGCATTTT
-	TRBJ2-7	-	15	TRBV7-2	CASSLGAAYSYEQYF	TGTGCCAGCAGCTTAGGGGCAGCATACTCCTACGAGCAGTACTTC